Presented here are 6 T cell receptor beta chains from one specimen sequenced in a study of CD8+CD57+ T cells in acquired aplastic anemia. For CDR3 and TCR beta VDJ profiling, genomic DNA was the template used. Via MiXCR, TCRdb re-called the reads, giving one row per CDR3 protein. Among 400,000 to 450,000 distinct CDR3 sequences listed, around 68% were seen once. Sample: sorted CD4+, CD8+, or CD8+CD57+ T cells (not recorded which) from PBMCs. These receptor sequences come from a human donor in good health, serving as a control.

The chain has TRBV9 and TRBJ2-7; D gene uncertain. The germline V and J ends were trimmed by 2 bases and 10 bases, with 22 bases remaining between them. Germline lookup yields CDR1 SGDLS and CDR2 YYNGEE. This CDR3 region has 15 residues. CDR3 protein: CASSVRAQNSPDQYF. CDR3 DNA: TGTGCCAGCAGCGTCCGGGCCCAAAATTCACCCGACCAGTACTTC.

On this clonotype itself: The CDR3 carries no conserved terminal phenylalanine or tryptophan, so it likely arises from a read error. The limits of the CDR3 on the DNA are not certain, so only TCRdb's listed CDR3 is given. The chain carries TRBV7-9 and TRBJ1-1; the tabulated D call, TRBD1, remains unverified against the DNA. The CDR3 numbers 13 amino acids, ends counted. In germline, CDR1 is SEHNR, CDR2 FQNEAQ (reference sequence). CDR3 region: CASSNGQDSEETQ.

There are many counts of this clonotype. The chain joins TRBV20-1 to TRBJ2-3; D ambiguous. V was cut by 0 bases and J by 2 bases, with 15 bases left in between. In germline, CDR1 is DFQATT, CDR2 SNEGSKA (reference sequence). The CDR3 runs 16 residues. The CDR3 region is CSARDMRREVTDTQYF. The CDR3 DNA reads as TGCAGTGCTAGAGATATGAGAAGGGAAGTCACAGATACGCAGTATTTT.

A word on this clonotype: The CDR3 does not close with the conserved phenylalanine or tryptophan, likely indicating a read error. It is unclear where the CDR3 begins or ends on the DNA, so no DNA is shown, and the CDR3 is as TCRdb lists it. This CDR3 reads CASSTRGGPTMSS. The chain combines TRBV7-9 with TRBJ1-2; TRBD1, the table's D call, lacks a check against the DNA. The CDR3 spans 13 residues, counting both ends. Germline V gene lookup returns CDR1 SEHNR and CDR2 FQNEAQ (reference sequence).

For the CDR3, the DNA is TGTGCCAGTAGTTCCCGCTCAGGGAACTATGGCTACACCTTC. Encoded protein: CASSSRSGNYGYTF. The chain links TRBV19 to TRBJ1-2, with D possibly matching TRBD1 (5 bases). Trimming removed 5 bases from V and 2 bases from J, with 12 bases in between. Germline V gene sequence: CDR1 LNHDA, CDR2 SQIVND (reference sequence). The CDR3 totals 14 residues.

A remark on this clonotype: One end of the junction does not line up with germline, which may come from a read error. This sequence joins TRBV2 and TRBJ1-6; D may be TRBD1 (6 bases). CDR3 size: 14 residues. The V gene's germline CDR1 is SNHLY and CDR2 FYNNEI. CDR3 in amino acids: CASRQGEGTGELFF. CDR3 sequence (DNA): TGTGCCAGCAGACAGGGTGAGGGGACCGGGGAGCTGTTCTTT. The variable domain in full, completed from reference TRBV2 and TRBJ1-6, reads EPEVTQTPSHQVTQMGQEVILRCVPISNHLYFYWYRQILGQKVEFLVSFYNNEISEKSEIFDDQFSVERPDGSNFTLKIRSTKLEDSAMYFCASRQGEGTGELFFGNGTRLTVT.